This T cell receptor beta chain was sequenced in a study of blood T cells in healthy people across ages. In this sample, this clonotype turned up a few times. The antigen is not known. Broader study findings: Any conclusive comparison of naive versus antigen-experienced cells was prevented by using unsorted PBMCs. More naive CD4+ cells and higher diversity marked long-lived donors relative to aged donors.

Primed by a sample-barcoded 5' primer and a J-beta primer mix, a second PCR proceeded for roughly 7 to 11 cycles. A tag from a template-switch adaptor with 12 random nucleotides marked each cDNA molecule. MiXCR, applied by TCRdb to the 5' RACE reads, yields one record per CDR3 protein. This table has about 1.7 million distinct CDR3 sequences, 28% appearing once. This receptor was identified in a woman aged 25 to 39 in good health. What was sequenced was blood.

The CDR3 spells CASSGSKYQETQYF. CDR3 coding DNA: TGTGCCAGCAGTGGGTCGAAGTACCAAGAGACCCAGTACTTC. The chain joins TRBV28 to TRBJ2-5; D unresolved. Germline assignment: CDR1 MDHEN and CDR2 SYDVKM. The CDR3 extends over 14 amino acids. V lost 5 bases to trimming and J lost 0 bases, with 10 bases between them. Variable domain in full (rest from reference TRBV28 and TRBJ2-5): DVKVTQSSRYLVKRTGEKVFLECVQDMDHENMFWYRQDPGLGLRLIYFSYDVKMKEKGDIPEGYSVSREKKERFSLILESASTNQTSMYLCASSGSKYQETQYFGPGTRLLVL.